The rows below give T cell receptor beta chains drawn from one sample of a study of cytomegalovirus exposure and HLA in healthy donors. Measured with immunoSEQ multiplex PCR; TCRdb has only the in-frame clones, and not every one. This sample has tens of thousands of clones, with roughly 90% found just once. The sequencing input was PBMCs. These receptors all come from a young woman in good health and CMV-seropositive. Both conserved end residues are trimmed from each CDR3. The D gene is left open where the match is weak.

d_gene: NA; v_gene: TRBV7-7; j_gene: TRBJ2-1; CDR3aa: ASSPAPQPGNEQF
d_gene: TRBD1; v_gene: TRBV28; j_gene: TRBJ2-5; CDR3aa: ASSLGQIGETQY
d_gene: NA; v_gene: TRBV21-1; j_gene: TRBJ1-5; CDR3aa: ASSKARRQGCQPQH
d_gene: NA; v_gene: TRBV6-5; j_gene: TRBJ1-5; CDR3aa: ASRLKGGNQPQH
d_gene: TRBD2; v_gene: TRBV4-1; j_gene: TRBJ2-1; CDR3aa: ASSQDLWRLAGDNEQF
d_gene: NA; v_gene: TRBV18; j_gene: TRBJ2-7; CDR3aa: ASSPGFSREQY
d_gene: NA; v_gene: TRBV7-8; j_gene: TRBJ1-1; CDR3aa: ASSPWTVTNTEAF
d_gene: NA; v_gene: TRBV5-4; j_gene: TRBJ1-2; CDR3aa: ASSLPTGAIYGYT
d_gene: TRBD1; v_gene: TRBV2; j_gene: TRBJ1-2; CDR3aa: ASSETPGGYGYT
d_gene: TRBD1; v_gene: TRBV5-4; j_gene: TRBJ1-4; CDR3aa: ASSPGQGYGEKLF
d_gene: NA; v_gene: TRBV4-2; j_gene: TRBJ2-3; CDR3aa: ASSQDYREGGTDTQY
d_gene: NA; v_gene: TRBV6-1; j_gene: TRBJ2-7; CDR3aa: ASRATQGMTYEQY
d_gene: TRBD2; v_gene: TRBV4-2; j_gene: TRBJ2-7; CDR3aa: ASSPSGRFYEQY
d_gene: TRBD2; v_gene: TRBV4-2; j_gene: TRBJ2-5; CDR3aa: ASSQDLGRASGLQETQY
d_gene: TRBD2; v_gene: TRBV29-1; j_gene: TRBJ2-1; CDR3aa: SGGLAGAGWNEQF
d_gene: TRBD2; v_gene: TRBV7-2; j_gene: TRBJ2-1; CDR3aa: ASSVRTSGSNEQF
d_gene: TRBD2; v_gene: TRBV9; j_gene: TRBJ2-5; CDR3aa: ASSAQRASGEETQY
d_gene: TRBD1; v_gene: TRBV6-1; j_gene: TRBJ2-2; CDR3aa: ASSELRDRRNTGELF
d_gene: NA; v_gene: TRBV25-1; j_gene: TRBJ2-7; CDR3aa: ASSFAGSYEQY
d_gene: NA; v_gene: TRBV19; j_gene: TRBJ2-2; CDR3aa: ASRNIAVSPNTGELF
d_gene: NA; v_gene: TRBV6-6; j_gene: TRBJ2-7; CDR3aa: ASSYSGDTYEQY
d_gene: TRBD1; v_gene: TRBV10-3; j_gene: TRBJ1-5; CDR3aa: AIRAQGADQPQH
d_gene: NA; v_gene: TRBV7-9; j_gene: TRBJ2-1; CDR3aa: ASSPRGGGNNEQF
d_gene: NA; v_gene: TRBV18; j_gene: TRBJ2-2; CDR3aa: ASSEVRGNTGELF
d_gene: NA; v_gene: TRBV5-4; j_gene: TRBJ1-2; CDR3aa: ASSPEGYGYT
d_gene: TRBD1; v_gene: TRBV9; j_gene: TRBJ1-1; CDR3aa: ASSVDQGAFLNTEAF
d_gene: NA; v_gene: TRBV18; j_gene: TRBJ1-1; CDR3aa: ASSPSQQGNTEAF
d_gene: TRBD1; v_gene: TRBV6-1; j_gene: TRBJ1-2; CDR3aa: ASKRQGGFYGYT
d_gene: TRBD1; v_gene: TRBV11-2; j_gene: TRBJ2-7; CDR3aa: ASSLGQESGYEQY
d_gene: TRBD1; v_gene: TRBV19; j_gene: TRBJ2-1; CDR3aa: ASSAGQGLYNEQF
d_gene: TRBD1; v_gene: TRBV9; j_gene: TRBJ1-1; CDR3aa: ASSATGAPEAF
d_gene: TRBD2; v_gene: TRBV5-4; j_gene: TRBJ2-5; CDR3aa: ASSYGTSGGRGQETQY
d_gene: NA; v_gene: TRBV6-6; j_gene: TRBJ1-6; CDR3aa: ASSSRTENSPLH
d_gene: TRBD2; v_gene: TRBV28; j_gene: TRBJ2-1; CDR3aa: ASSWTSGSNEQF
d_gene: TRBD1; v_gene: TRBV7-2; j_gene: TRBJ1-1; CDR3aa: ASSLSRTGLMNTEAF
d_gene: TRBD2; v_gene: TRBV29-1; j_gene: TRBJ2-5; CDR3aa: SVAGGVGGETQY
d_gene: TRBD2; v_gene: TRBV5-4; j_gene: TRBJ2-7; CDR3aa: ASSAGLAENYEQY
d_gene: NA; v_gene: TRBV7-8; j_gene: TRBJ1-4; CDR3aa: ASSLFRGVSANEKLF
d_gene: NA; v_gene: TRBV29-1; j_gene: TRBJ2-7; CDR3aa: SVVLTRYEQY
d_gene: TRBD2; v_gene: TRBV10-2; j_gene: TRBJ2-3; CDR3aa: ASSESTGGSVTDTQY
d_gene: TRBD2; v_gene: TRBV5-6; j_gene: TRBJ2-2; CDR3aa: ASSRTSVKTGELF
d_gene: TRBD1; v_gene: TRBV9; j_gene: TRBJ1-2; CDR3aa: ASSEYETGDYT
d_gene: TRBD2; v_gene: TRBV9; j_gene: TRBJ2-5; CDR3aa: ASSVGTSGGAQETQY
d_gene: TRBD1; v_gene: TRBV4-2; j_gene: TRBJ1-6; CDR3aa: ASSYRIRQGDYNSPLH
d_gene: TRBD2; v_gene: TRBV6-1; j_gene: TRBJ2-7; CDR3aa: ASSETSGSYEQY
d_gene: NA; v_gene: TRBV5-6; j_gene: TRBJ2-7; CDR3aa: ASSQLDRSYEQY
d_gene: NA; v_gene: TRBV6-5; j_gene: TRBJ1-2; CDR3aa: ASKSAPGDGYT
d_gene: TRBD1; v_gene: TRBV28; j_gene: TRBJ2-7; CDR3aa: ASTRQGPSYEQY
d_gene: TRBD2; v_gene: TRBV19; j_gene: TRBJ2-3; CDR3aa: ASSRLAAGGDTQY
d_gene: TRBD1; v_gene: TRBV19; j_gene: TRBJ1-1; CDR3aa: ASSATGQGRLAF
d_gene: NA; v_gene: TRBV7-9; j_gene: TRBJ2-3; CDR3aa: ASSTRIRVTDTQY
d_gene: TRBD2; v_gene: TRBV5-4; j_gene: TRBJ2-7; CDR3aa: ASRSASGAYEQY
d_gene: NA; v_gene: TRBV6-6; j_gene: TRBJ2-7; CDR3aa: ASSYGAHPYEQY